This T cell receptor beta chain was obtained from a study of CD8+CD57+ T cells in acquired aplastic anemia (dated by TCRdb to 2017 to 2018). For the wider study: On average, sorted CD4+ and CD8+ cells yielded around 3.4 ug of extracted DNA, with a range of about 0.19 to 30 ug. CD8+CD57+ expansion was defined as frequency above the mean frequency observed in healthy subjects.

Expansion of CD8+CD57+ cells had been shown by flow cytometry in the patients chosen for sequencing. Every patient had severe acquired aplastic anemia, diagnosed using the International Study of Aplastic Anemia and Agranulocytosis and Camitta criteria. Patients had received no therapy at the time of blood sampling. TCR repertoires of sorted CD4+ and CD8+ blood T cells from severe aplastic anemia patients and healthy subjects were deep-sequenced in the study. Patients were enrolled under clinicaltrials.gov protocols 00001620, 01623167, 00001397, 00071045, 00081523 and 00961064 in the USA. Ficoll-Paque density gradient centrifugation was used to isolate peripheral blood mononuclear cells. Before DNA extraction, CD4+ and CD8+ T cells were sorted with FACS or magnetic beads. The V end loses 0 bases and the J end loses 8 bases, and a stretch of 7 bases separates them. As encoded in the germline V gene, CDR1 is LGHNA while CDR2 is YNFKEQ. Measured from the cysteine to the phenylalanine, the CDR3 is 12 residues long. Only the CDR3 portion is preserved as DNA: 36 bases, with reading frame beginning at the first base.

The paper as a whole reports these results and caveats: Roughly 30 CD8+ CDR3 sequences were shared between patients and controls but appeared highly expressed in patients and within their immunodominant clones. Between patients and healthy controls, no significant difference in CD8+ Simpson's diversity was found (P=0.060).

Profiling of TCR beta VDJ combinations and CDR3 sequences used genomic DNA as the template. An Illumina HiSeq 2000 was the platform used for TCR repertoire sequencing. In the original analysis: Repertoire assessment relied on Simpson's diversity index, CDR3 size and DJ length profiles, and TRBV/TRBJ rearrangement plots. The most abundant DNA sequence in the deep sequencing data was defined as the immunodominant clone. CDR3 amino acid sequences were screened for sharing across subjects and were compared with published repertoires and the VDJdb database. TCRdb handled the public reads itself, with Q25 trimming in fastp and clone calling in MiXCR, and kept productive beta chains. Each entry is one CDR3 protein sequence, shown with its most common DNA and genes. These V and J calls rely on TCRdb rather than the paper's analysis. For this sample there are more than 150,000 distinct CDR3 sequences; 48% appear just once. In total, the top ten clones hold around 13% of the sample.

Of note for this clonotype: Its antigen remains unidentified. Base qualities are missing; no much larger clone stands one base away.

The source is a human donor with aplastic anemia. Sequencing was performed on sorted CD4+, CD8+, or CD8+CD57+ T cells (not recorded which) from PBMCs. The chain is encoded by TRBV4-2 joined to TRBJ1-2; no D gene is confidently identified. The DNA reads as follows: TGTGCCAGCAGCCAAGATAGTTACGGCTACACCTTC. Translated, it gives CASSQDSYGYTF.